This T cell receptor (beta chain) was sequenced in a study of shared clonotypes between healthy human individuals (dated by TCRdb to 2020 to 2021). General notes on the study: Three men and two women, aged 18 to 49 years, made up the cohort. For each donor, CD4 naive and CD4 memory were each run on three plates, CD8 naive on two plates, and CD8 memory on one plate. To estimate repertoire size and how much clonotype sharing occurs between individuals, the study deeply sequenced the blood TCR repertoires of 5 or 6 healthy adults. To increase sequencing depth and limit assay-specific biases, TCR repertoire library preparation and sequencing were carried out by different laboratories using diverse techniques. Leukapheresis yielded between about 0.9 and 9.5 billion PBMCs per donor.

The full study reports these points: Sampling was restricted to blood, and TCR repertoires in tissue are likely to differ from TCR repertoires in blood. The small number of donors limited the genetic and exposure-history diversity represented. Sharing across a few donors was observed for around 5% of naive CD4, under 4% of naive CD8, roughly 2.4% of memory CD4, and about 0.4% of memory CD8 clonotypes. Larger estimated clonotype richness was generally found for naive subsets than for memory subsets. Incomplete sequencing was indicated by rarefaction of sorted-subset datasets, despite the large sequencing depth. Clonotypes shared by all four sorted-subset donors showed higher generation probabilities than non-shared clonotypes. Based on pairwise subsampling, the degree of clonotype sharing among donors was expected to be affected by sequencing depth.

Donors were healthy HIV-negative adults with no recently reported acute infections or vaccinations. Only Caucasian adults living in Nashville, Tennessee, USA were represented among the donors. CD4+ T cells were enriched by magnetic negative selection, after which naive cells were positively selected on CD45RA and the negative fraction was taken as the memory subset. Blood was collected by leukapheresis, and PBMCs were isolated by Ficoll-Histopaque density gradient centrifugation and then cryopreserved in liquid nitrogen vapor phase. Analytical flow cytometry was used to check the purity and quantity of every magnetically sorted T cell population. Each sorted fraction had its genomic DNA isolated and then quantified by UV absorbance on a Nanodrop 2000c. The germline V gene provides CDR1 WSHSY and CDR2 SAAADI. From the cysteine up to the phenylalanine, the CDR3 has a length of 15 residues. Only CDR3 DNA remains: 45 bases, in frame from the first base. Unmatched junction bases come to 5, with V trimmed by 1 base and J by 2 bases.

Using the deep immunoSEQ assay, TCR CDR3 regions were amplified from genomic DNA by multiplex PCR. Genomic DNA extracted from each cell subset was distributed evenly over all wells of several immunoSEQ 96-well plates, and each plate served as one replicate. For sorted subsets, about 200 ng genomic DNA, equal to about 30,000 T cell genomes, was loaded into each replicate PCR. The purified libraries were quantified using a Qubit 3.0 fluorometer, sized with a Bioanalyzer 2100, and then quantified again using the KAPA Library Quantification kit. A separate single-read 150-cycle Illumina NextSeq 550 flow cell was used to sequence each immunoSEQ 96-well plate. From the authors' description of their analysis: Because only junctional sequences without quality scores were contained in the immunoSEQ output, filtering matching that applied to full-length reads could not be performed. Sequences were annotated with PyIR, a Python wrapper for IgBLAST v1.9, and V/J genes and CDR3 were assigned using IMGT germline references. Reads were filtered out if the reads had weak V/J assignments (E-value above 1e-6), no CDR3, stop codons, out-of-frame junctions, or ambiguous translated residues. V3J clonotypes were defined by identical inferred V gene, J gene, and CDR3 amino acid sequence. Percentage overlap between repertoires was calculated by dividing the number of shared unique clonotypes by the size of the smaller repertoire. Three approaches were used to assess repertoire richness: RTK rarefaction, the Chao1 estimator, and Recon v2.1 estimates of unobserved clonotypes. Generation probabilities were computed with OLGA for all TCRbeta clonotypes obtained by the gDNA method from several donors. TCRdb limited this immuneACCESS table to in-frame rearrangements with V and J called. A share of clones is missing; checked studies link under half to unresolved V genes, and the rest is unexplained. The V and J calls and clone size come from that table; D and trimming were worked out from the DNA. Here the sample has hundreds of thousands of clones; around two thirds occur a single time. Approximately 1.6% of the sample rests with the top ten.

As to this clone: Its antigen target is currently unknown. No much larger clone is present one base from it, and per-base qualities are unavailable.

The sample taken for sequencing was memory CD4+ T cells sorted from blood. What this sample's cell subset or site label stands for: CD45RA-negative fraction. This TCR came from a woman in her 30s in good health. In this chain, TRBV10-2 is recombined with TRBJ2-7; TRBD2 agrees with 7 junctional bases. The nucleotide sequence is TGCGCCAGCAGTGAGTTTGCTAGCGGCACCTACGAGCAGTACTTC. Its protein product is CASSEFASGTYEQYF.